This entry describes one TCR beta chain. This entry is derived from a study of blood T cell repertoires in COVID-19. Study-wide background: Spain, Italy and the United States supplied samples that represented acute and convalescent COVID-19.

TCRdb keeps only in-frame clones here, not all; method: immunoSEQ multiplex PCR. The repertoire holds more than 150,000 clones, with over 70% as singletons. The CDR3 sequence is 16 residues long. Germline loops: CDR1 SGHTA, CDR2 FQGNSA. The ends were cut back, 1 base at V and 2 bases at J, with 9 bases in the middle. Participants came from about 24 US areas, aged roughly 18 to 89 years. Clinical history as reported by participants underpinned cohort assignment. People in the exposed group encountered a COVID-19 case within 2 weeks before entering the study. This sequence was found in a man aged 60 to 69 who had been exposed to COVID-19. The chain carries TRBV7-2 and TRBJ2-6; the D is unclear. The sample was PBMCs or T cells enriched from blood (not recorded which). Here the CDR3 DNA reads TGTGCCAGCAGCTTAGACAGTACCCCTGGGGCCAACGTCCTGACTTTC. This encodes CASSLDSTPGANVLTF.